A single count supports the clone carrying this T cell receptor beta chain. Antigen: not known. The V end lost 3 bases, the J end lost 4 bases, and 12 bases lay between the germline ends. Germline-derived CDR1 and CDR2 are MDHEN and SYDVKM. The CDR3 has 15 residues. The assay was run at deep level. TCRdb keeps only in-frame clones here, not all; method: immunoSEQ multiplex PCR. The table has about 2.3 million clones, over 85% seen once. This specimen belongs to a study of shared clonotypes between healthy human individuals. Study observations and caveats: With few donors, the genetic and exposure-history diversity represented was limited.

Specimen: naive CD4+ T cells from PBMCs. Subset indicated: CD45RA+ positively selected. The origin of this receptor is a man aged 18 to 30 in good health. Some clones in this sample may be carry-over from other donors' samples. V usage is TRBV28 and J usage is TRBJ1-4; perhaps TRBD1 as D (6 bases). The CDR3 loop is CASSLYGRGNEKLFF. In DNA, the CDR3 is TGTGCCAGCAGTTTGTACGGCAGGGGTAATGAAAAACTGTTTTTT.